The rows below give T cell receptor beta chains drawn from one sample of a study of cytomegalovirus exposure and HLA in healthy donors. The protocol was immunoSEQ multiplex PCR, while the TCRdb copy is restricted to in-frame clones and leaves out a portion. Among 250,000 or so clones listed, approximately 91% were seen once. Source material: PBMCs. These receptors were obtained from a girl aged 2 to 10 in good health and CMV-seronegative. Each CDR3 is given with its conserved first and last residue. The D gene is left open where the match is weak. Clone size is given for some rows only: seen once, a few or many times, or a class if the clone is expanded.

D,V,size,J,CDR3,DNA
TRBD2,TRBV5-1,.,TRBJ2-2,CASSSTSGGTGELFF,TGCGCCAGCAGCTCAACTAGCGGGGGCACCGGGGAGCTGTTTTTT
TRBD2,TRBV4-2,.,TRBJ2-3,CASSQGGTSGATQYF,TGTGCCAGCAGCCAAGGCGGGACTAGCGGCGCTACGCAGTATTTT
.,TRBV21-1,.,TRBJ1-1,CASSKKGAWAAGTEAFF,.
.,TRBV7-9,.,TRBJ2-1,CASSLEGGPSNEQFF,TGTGCCAGCAGCTTGGAGGGGGGGCCTAGCAATGAGCAGTTCTTC
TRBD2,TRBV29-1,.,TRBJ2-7,CSVELAGGTYEQYF,TGCAGCGTTGAGTTGGCCGGGGGGACCTACGAGCAGTACTTC
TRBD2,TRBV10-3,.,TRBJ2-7,CAISGSGLAGKVYEQYF,TGTGCCATCAGTGGATCGGGACTAGCGGGAAAGGTCTACGAGCAGTACTTC
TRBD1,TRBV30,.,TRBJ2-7,CAWSMTGADEQYF,TGTGCCTGGAGTATGACAGGGGCGGACGAGCAGTACTTC
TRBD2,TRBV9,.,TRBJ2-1,CASSEGLDNEQFF,TGTGCCAGCAGCGAGGGACTAGACAATGAGCAGTTCTTC
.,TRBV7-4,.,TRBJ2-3,CANPGHPTDTQYF,TGTGCCAACCCGGGACACCCCACAGATACGCAGTATTTT
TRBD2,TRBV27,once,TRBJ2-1,CASSLPRLAGDNEQFF,TGTGCCAGCAGTTTGCCCCGACTAGCGGGGGACAATGAGCAGTTCTTC
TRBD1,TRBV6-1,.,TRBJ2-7,CASSEYPGGYEQYF,TGTGCCAGCAGTGAATATCCAGGGGGCTACGAGCAGTACTTC
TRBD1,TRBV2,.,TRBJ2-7,CASSENRGPYEQYF,TGTGCCAGCAGTGAAAACAGGGGGCCCTACGAGCAGTACTTC
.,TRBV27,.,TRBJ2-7,CASSLITGETYEQYF,TGTGCCAGCAGTTTAATAACGGGAGAAACCTACGAGCAGTACTTC
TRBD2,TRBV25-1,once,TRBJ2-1,CASSVLAGGNNEQFF,TGTGCCAGCAGTGTACTAGCGGGAGGGAACAATGAGCAGTTCTTC
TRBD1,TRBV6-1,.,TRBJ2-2,CASRKRQGLGGELFF,TGTGCCAGCAGGAAAAGACAGGGGCTCGGCGGGGAGCTGTTTTTT
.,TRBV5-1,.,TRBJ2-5,CASSLGGGAVEQYF,TGCGCCAGCAGCTTGGGAGGGGGTGCAGTAGAGCAGTACTTC
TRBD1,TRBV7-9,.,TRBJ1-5,CASSGINDRDQPQHF,TGTGCCAGCAGCGGCATCAACGACAGGGATCAGCCCCAGCATTTT
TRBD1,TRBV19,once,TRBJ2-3,CASMDRGGTDTQYF,TGTGCCAGTATGGACAGGGGAGGGACAGATACGCAGTATTTT
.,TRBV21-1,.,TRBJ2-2,CASSYITGELFF,TGTGCCAGCAGCTACATAACCGGGGAGCTGTTTTTT
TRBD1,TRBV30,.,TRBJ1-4,CAWSGQGTNEKLFF,TGTGCCTGGAGTGGACAGGGGACTAATGAAAAACTGTTTTTT
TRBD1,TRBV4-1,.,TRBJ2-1,CASSQGTGVVDEQFF,TGCGCCAGCAGCCAAGGAACAGGGGTGGTCGATGAGCAGTTCTTC
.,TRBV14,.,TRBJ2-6,CASSQVPWGAGANVLTF,TGTGCCAGCAGCCAAGTCCCGTGGGGGGCTGGGGCCAACGTCCTGACTTTC
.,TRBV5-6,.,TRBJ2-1,CASSGASLAANEQFF,TGTGCCAGCAGCGGGGCATCCTTAGCCGCCAATGAGCAGTTCTTC
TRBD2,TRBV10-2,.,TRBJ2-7,CASSESPSGGYEQYF,TGCGCCAGCAGTGAGTCACCCAGCGGGGGTTACGAGCAGTACTTC
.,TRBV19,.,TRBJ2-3,CATQGVADTQYF,TGTGCCACCCAAGGGGTCGCAGATACGCAGTATTTT
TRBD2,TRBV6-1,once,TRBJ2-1,CASSEKRRLAGVRNEQFF,TGTGCCAGCAGTGAAAAACGGCGACTAGCGGGAGTGAGGAATGAGCAGTTCTTC
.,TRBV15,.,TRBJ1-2,CATSRDQGSGYTF,TGTGCCACCAGCAGAGATCAGGGGAGCGGCTACACCTTC
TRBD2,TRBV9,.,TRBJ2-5,CASSVDLAGGIQETQYF,TGTGCCAGCAGCGTAGACCTAGCGGGAGGGATCCAAGAGACCCAGTACTTC
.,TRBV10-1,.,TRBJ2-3,CASSDRGGLSTDTQYF,TGCGCCAGCAGTGATAGGGGGGGGCTATCCACAGATACGCAGTATTTT
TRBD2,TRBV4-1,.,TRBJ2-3,CASSQVGGLAGVTDTQYF,TGCGCCAGCAGCCAAGTCGGCGGACTAGCGGGAGTCACAGATACGCAGTATTTT
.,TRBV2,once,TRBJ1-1,CASSDLIVVNTEAFF,TGTGCCAGCAGTGATTTGATAGTAGTCAACACTGAAGCTTTCTTT
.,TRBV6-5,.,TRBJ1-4,CASSYFRNKKLFF,TGTGCCAGCAGTTACTTCAGGAATAAAAAACTGTTTTTT
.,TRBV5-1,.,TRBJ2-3,CASSLAGSFPSTDTQYF,TGCGCCAGCAGCTTGGCCGGGAGCTTCCCTAGCACAGATACGCAGTATTTT
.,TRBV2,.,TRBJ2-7,CASSEDLGGPYEQYF,TGTGCCAGCAGTGAAGATTTGGGGGGTCCCTACGAGCAGTACTTC
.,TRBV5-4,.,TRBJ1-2,CASSLGGYGYTF,TGTGCCAGCAGCTTAGGCGGCTATGGCTACACCTTC
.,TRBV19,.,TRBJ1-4,CASSLSRNEKLFF,TGTGCCAGTAGTCTGAGTCGAAACGAAAAACTGTTTTTT
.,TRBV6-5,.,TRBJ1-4,CASSESSGGEKLFF,TGTGCCAGCAGTGAGTCGAGCGGAGGTGAAAAACTGTTTTTT
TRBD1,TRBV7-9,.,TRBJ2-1,CASSSPGTGYNEQFF,TGTGCCAGCAGCTCCCCCGGGACAGGGTACAATGAGCAGTTCTTC
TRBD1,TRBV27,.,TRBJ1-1,CASSRQGTNTEAFF,TGTGCCAGCAGTCGACAGGGGACGAACACTGAAGCTTTCTTT
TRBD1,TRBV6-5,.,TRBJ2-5,CASSPWGTGQETQYF,TGTGCCAGCAGCCCCTGGGGGACAGGACAAGAGACCCAGTACTTC
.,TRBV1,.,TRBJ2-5,CTSSQDQAGGEQETQYF,TGCACCAGCAGCCAAGATCAAGCGGGAGGGGAGCAAGAGACCCAGTACTTC
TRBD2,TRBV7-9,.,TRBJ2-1,CASSLTPGGSSYNEQFF,TGTGCCAGCAGCCTAACCCCGGGGGGGAGCTCCTACAATGAGCAGTTCTTC
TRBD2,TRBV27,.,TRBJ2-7,CASSQKGLGGLAGINTYEQYF,TGTGCCAGCAGTCAAAAGGGGCTCGGGGGACTAGCGGGCATAAACACCTACGAGCAGTACTTC
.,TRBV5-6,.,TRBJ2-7,CASSLAGRRTSNYEQYF,TGTGCCAGCAGCTTGGCCGGCAGGCGGACTTCCAACTACGAGCAGTACTTC
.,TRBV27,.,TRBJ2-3,CASSFYRYSQTDTQYF,TGTGCCAGCAGTTTCTACAGGTACTCGCAGACAGATACGCAGTATTTT
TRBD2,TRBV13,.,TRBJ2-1,CASSISIPGGGYNEQFF,TGTGCCAGCAGCATCTCCATCCCGGGGGGGGGTTACAATGAGCAGTTCTTC
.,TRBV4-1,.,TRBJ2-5,CASSQFMGGETQYF,TGCGCCAGCAGCCAATTTATGGGCGGGGAGACCCAGTACTTC
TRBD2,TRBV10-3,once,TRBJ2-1,CAVHSTSGNHEQFF,TGTGCCGTACACTCGACTAGCGGGAACCATGAGCAGTTCTTC
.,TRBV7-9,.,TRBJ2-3,CASSRWSAPSTDTQYF,TGTGCCAGCAGCCGATGGAGCGCGCCTAGCACAGATACGCAGTATTTT